This TCR beta chain was captured in a study of OX40 agonist ivuxolimab in advanced cancers. Overall study: Across the patients, intravenous ivuxolimab was delivered every 2 weeks at 0.01 to 10 mg/kg.

This clone was counted a single time. No antigen is known for it. Autoimmune disease history or systemic immunosuppression meant exclusion. This CDR3 region has 13 residues. V lost 4 bases, J lost 4 bases, and 8 bases lay in between. Per germline, CDR1 MNHEY and CDR2 SMNVEV (reference sequence). Only in-frame clones appear in the TCRdb table, and some are missing; sequencing was by immunoSEQ multiplex PCR. This sample has tens of thousands of clones, with roughly nine tenths found just once. Findings of the study overall: Certain nonresponders likewise exhibited a low normalized T-cell clonal expansion. Researchers did not establish what antigens the expanded peripheral T cells target.

The V gene is TRBV27, the J gene TRBJ2-1, with D possibly TRBD1 on 5 matching bases. The receptor was derived from an adult with an advanced solid tumor such as melanoma, head and neck, liver or kidney cancer. Sample: CD4+ or CD8+ T cells sorted from blood, taken in a trial of the OX40 agonist ivuxolimab. CDR3 amino acids: CASSSTVYNEQFF. The DNA for the CDR3 is TGTGCCAGCAGTTCGACAGTATACAATGAGCAGTTCTTC.